Listed below are T cell receptor beta chains from one sample, sequenced in a study of blood T cells in healthy people across ages. TCRdb called the 5' RACE reads again in MiXCR, with one record for every CDR3 protein. Among some 1.4 million distinct CDR3 sequences, approximately 42% were seen once, and the ten largest hold around 8%. The sequenced sample was blood. The receptor set was obtained from a woman aged 18-29 years in good health. CDR3s include the opening cysteine and the closing phenylalanine or tryptophan. The D gene is left open where the match is weak. Some rows have no size entry. The others give once, few or many, or a class for an expanded clone.

d_gene	v_gene	j_gene	abundance	CDR3aa	CDR3nt
-	TRBV11-1	TRBJ2-3	few	CASSLAPLGSGTDTQYF	TGTGCCAGCAGCTTAGCCCCCCTCGGGAGTGGCACAGATACGCAGTATTTT
-	TRBV3-1	TRBJ1-2	many	CASSQGDYGYTF	TGTGCCAGCAGCCAGGGAGACTATGGCTACACCTTC
-	TRBV6-1	TRBJ1-2	few	CASSTSQGRDGYTF	-
TRBD2	TRBV20-1	TRBJ2-1	-	CSARGSASGYNEQFF	TGCAGTGCTAGAGGTTCGGCTAGCGGCTACAATGAGCAGTTCTTC
-	TRBV30	TRBJ1-2	many	CAWSAGAGMNGYTF	TGTGCCTGGAGCGCAGGGGCCGGAATGAATGGCTACACCTTC
TRBD2	TRBV28	TRBJ2-3	-	CASSLSYGTSGTDTQYF	TGTGCCAGCAGTTTATCCTACGGGACTAGCGGTACAGATACGCAGTATTTT
-	TRBV7-9	TRBJ2-7	many	CASSSTWVSYEQYF	TGTGCCAGCAGCTCGACCTGGGTCTCCTACGAGCAGTACTTC
TRBD2	TRBV9	TRBJ2-1	-	CASSVGLGELAGAHNEQFF	TGTGCCAGCAGCGTAGGGCTGGGGGAACTAGCGGGGGCCCACAATGAGCAGTTCTTC
TRBD1	TRBV6-6	TRBJ1-2	few	CASSPNRGRDYGYTF	TGTGCCAGCAGTCCCAACAGGGGGCGCGACTATGGCTACACCTTC
TRBD2	TRBV27	TRBJ2-5	-	CASSLLAASVHNEQYF	TGTGCCAGCAGCCTACTAGCGGCGAGTGTCCACAATGAGCAGTACTTC
-	TRBV11-2	TRBJ2-2	-	CVSSSYRVRVGELFF	TGTGTCAGCAGCTCATACAGGGTTCGGGTCGGGGAGCTGTTTTTT
-	TRBV2	TRBJ1-4	-	CASSESGSRWEKLFF	TGTGCCAGCAGTGAATCGGGGTCGAGATGGGAAAAACTGTTTTTT
-	TRBV7-9	TRBJ2-7	few	CASSAQDYEQYF	TGTGCCAGCAGCGCACAGGATTACGAGCAGTACTTC
-	TRBV5-6	TRBJ2-5	few	CASSPKGYQETQYF	TGTGCCAGCAGCCCCAAAGGCTACCAAGAGACCCAGTACTTC
TRBD1	TRBV24-1	TRBJ1-2	few	CATSDQTGSGYTF	TGTGCCACCAGTGATCAGACAGGGTCTGGCTACACCTTC
-	TRBV18	TRBJ2-5	-	CASSPDFPYNEQYF	TGTGCCAGCTCACCGGACTTCCCGTACAATGAGCAGTACTTC
-	TRBV2	TRBJ2-5	-	CASSGNRPETQYF	TGTGCCAGCAGTGGGAATCGGCCGGAGACCCAGTACTTC
-	TRBV6-7	TRBJ2-7	-	CASYRGPYEQYF	TGTGCCAGCTATCGGGGCCCCTACGAGCAGTACTTC
-	TRBV10-1	TRBJ2-3	-	CASSESGQRGTDTQYF	TGCGCCAGCAGTGAGTCGGGACAGCGGGGCACAGATACGCAGTATTTT
-	TRBV25-1	TRBJ2-2	few	CASSEYFMDPNTGELFF	TGTGCCAGCAGTGAATATTTTATGGACCCGAACACCGGGGAGCTGTTTTTT
TRBD1	TRBV11-2	TRBJ2-5	few	CASSEGGGEETQYF	TGTGCCAGCAGCGAAGGGGGCGGAGAGGAGACCCAGTACTTC
-	TRBV13	TRBJ2-1	-	CASSLGPGSEQFF	TGTGCCAGCAGCTTAGGTCCAGGGTCTGAGCAGTTCTTC
TRBD2	TRBV6-5	TRBJ2-3	few	CASSYSKAGGRQDTQYF	TGTGCCAGCAGTTACTCGAAAGCGGGAGGGCGTCAGGATACGCAGTATTTT
-	TRBV14	TRBJ1-6	-	CASSQANSPLHF	TGTGCCAGCAGCCAAGCTAATTCACCCCTCCACTTT
TRBD2	TRBV11-2	TRBJ2-7	-	CASSPTKTSGGSSYEQYF	TGTGCCAGCAGCCCGACCAAGACTAGCGGGGGGAGCTCCTACGAGCAGTACTTC
-	TRBV6-2/TRBV6-3	TRBJ2-7	-	CASSPQVIPYEQYF	TGTGCCAGCAGTCCACAGGTAATTCCCTACGAGCAGTACTTC
TRBD1	TRBV4-1	TRBJ1-5	-	CASSRQGVGSNQPQHF	TGCGCCAGCAGCCGGCAGGGGGTGGGTAGCAATCAGCCCCAGCATTTT
-	TRBV6-1	TRBJ2-5	-	CASSELGVGETQYF	TGTGCCAGCAGTGAATTGGGGGTAGGGGAGACCCAGTACTTC
-	TRBV10-3	TRBJ1-1	-	CATQQGGVTEAFF	TGTGCCACCCAACAGGGAGGGGTCACTGAAGCTTTCTTT
-	TRBV29-1	TRBJ2-1	-	CSVATGPGSCNEQFF	TGCAGCGTCGCGACTGGGCCCGGGTCCTGCAATGAGCAGTTCTTC
TRBD1	TRBV20-1	TRBJ2-1	-	CSASGGDRGAETQFF	TGCAGTGCTAGCGGGGGGGACAGGGGTGCAGAGACCCAGTTCTTC
-	TRBV7-9	TRBJ1-1	-	CASSLEEGGARGAFF	TGTGCCAGCAGCTTAGAGGAAGGCGGCGCCCGGGGGGCTTTCTTT
-	TRBV7-8	TRBJ2-7	-	CASSLGRQRVYEQYF	TGTGCCAGCAGCTTAGGGAGACAGAGGGTCTACGAGCAGTACTTC
-	TRBV5-1	TRBJ1-1	many	CASSPETGEAFF	TGCGCCAGCAGCCCTGAGACAGGAGAAGCTTTCTTT
TRBD2	TRBV29-1	TRBJ2-1	-	CSAVGGGISYDEQFF	TGCAGCGCCGTCGGCGGGGGGATCTCATACGATGAGCAGTTCTTC
-	TRBV14	TRBJ1-2	-	CASSAPSNYGYTF	TGTGCCAGCAGCGCCCCCTCTAACTATGGCTACACCTTC
-	TRBV28	TRBJ2-3	many	CASESADRALVHTQYF	TGTGCCAGCGAATCAGCGGACCGGGCACTGGTTCATACGCAGTATTTT
-	TRBV28	TRBJ2-2	-	CASTPGVVAGELFF	TGTGCCAGCACTCCTGGGGTGGTCGCCGGGGAGCTGTTTTTT
-	TRBV20-1	TRBJ2-7	-	CSAFWDSSSYNEQYF	TGCAGTGCTTTCTGGGATAGTTCGTCCTACAATGAGCAGTACTTC
TRBD2	TRBV28	TRBJ2-7	-	CASTQSGASSYEQYF	TGTGCCAGCACTCAAAGCGGGGCGAGCTCCTACGAGCAGTACTTC
-	TRBV12-3/TRBV12-4	TRBJ2-4	few	CASSFKLEDIQYF	TGTGCCAGCAGTTTTAAACTCGAGGACATTCAGTACTTC
TRBD2	TRBV27	TRBJ2-7	few	CASSTTILTSGTYEQYF	TGTGCCAGCAGCACTACTATTCTGACTAGCGGCACCTACGAGCAGTACTTC
-	TRBV24-1	TRBJ2-3	few	CATSDLSGSSTDTQYF	TGTGCCACCAGTGATTTATCGGGTTCTAGCACAGATACGCAGTATTTT
-	TRBV29-1	TRBJ2-6	few	CSVEAGLANVLTF	TGCAGCGTTGAGGCGGGTCTTGCCAACGTCCTGACTTTC
-	TRBV20-1	TRBJ2-7	few	CSARDHRLSEQYF	TGCAGTGCTAGGGACCACAGGTTAAGCGAGCAGTACTTC